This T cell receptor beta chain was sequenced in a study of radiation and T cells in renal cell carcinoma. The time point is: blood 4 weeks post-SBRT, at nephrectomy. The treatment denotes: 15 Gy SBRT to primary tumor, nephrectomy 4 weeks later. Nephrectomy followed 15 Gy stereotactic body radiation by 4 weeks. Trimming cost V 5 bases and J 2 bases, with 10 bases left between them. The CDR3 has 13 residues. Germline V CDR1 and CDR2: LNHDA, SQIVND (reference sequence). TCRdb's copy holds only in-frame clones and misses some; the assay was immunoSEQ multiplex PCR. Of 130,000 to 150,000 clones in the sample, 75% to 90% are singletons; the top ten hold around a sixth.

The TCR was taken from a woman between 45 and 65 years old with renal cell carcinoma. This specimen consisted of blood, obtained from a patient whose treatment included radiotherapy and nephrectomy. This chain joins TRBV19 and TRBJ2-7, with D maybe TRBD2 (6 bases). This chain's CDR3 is CASSHRETYEQYF. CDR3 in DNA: TGTGCCAGTAGTCACCGGGAGACCTACGAGCAGTACTTC.